This T cell receptor (beta chain) was obtained from a study of preoperative IRX-2 immunotherapy in early breast cancer. This clone showed up just a few times. CDR1 and CDR2 (germline): SGHNT, YENEEA. V dropped 5 bases and J dropped 4 bases, with 14 bases sitting between them. The CDR3 is made up of 14 amino acids. Treatment defined: preoperative locoregional IRX-2 cytokine immunotherapy. Profiled with immunoSEQ multiplex PCR; TCRdb holds only in-frame clones, not every one. Among 20,000 to 30,000 clones listed, roughly 90% were seen once. The sequence was collected from a human donor with breast cancer. This rearrangement joins TRBV11-3 to TRBJ1-2; tentative D call: TRBD1 (5 bases). Sample: tumor tissue, taken after IRX-2 immunotherapy. The CDR3 nucleotides read TGTGCCAGCAGCCCCTCTCGGGGGTCCTATGGCTACACCTTC. Translated: CASSPSRGSYGYTF.